This entry concerns a single T cell receptor beta chain. The antigen remains undetermined. These data belong to a study of T-cell reconstitution after alpha-beta-depleted transplantation in children. General observations from the study: One year post-transplant, T-cell counts and diversity were largely derived from T cells produced anew. Reportedly, only several hundred clones from non-depleted graft cells drove alpha-beta T-cell counts at about two months.

The library targeted TCRbeta and was prepared with unique molecular identifiers. TCRdb itself ran the PCR reads through MiXCR, one entry per CDR3 protein. The repertoire has about 980,000 distinct CDR3 sequences, 25% to 30% of them found once; the top ten carry over 25%. The length of the CDR3 is 15 residues. Per germline, CDR1 DFQATT and CDR2 SNEGSKA (reference sequence). V was pared by 0 bases and J by 0 bases, with 12 bases between. The clonotype was recovered from a boy under two years old who had a stem cell transplant for SCID, so the T cells may come from the graft donor. The specimen was PBMCs, mostly from graft donor cells, collected 360 days after TCRalphabeta/CD19-depleted stem cell transplant. The rearrangement joins TRBV20-1 to TRBJ2-7; tentative D call: TRBD1 (5 bases). The CDR3 spells CSARDRQISSYEQYF. CDR3 coding DNA: TGCAGTGCTAGAGATCGACAGATTAGCTCCTACGAGCAGTACTTC.